The 23 T cell receptor beta chains in this list originate from one sample, sequenced in a study of blood T cell repertoires in COVID-19. Assay: immunoSEQ multiplex PCR; the TCRdb copy retains only in-frame clones and omits some. The sample records fewer than 140,000 clones, around 75% being singletons. Sample: peripheral blood. The receptors stem from a human donor with acute or convalescent COVID-19. The donor label of this sample is uncertain.

The chain carries TRBV12-3 or TRBV12-4 and TRBJ1-1; 9 bases fit TRBD1. V gave up 3 bases and J gave up 8 bases; unmatched junction bases: 4. The CDR3 sequence is 13 residues long. The CDR3 coding sequence is TGTGCCAGCAGTTTGGGACAGGGAAGGGAAGCTTTCTTT. Protein sequence: CASSLGQGREAFF.

The V and J genes are TRBV7-9 and TRBJ1-2; D unclear. V was shortened by 2 bases and J by 3 bases, with 10 bases between the two germline ends. The germline V gene has CDR1 SEHNR and CDR2 FQNEAQ (reference sequence). This CDR3 comprises 14 residues. This chain's CDR3 is CASSLSRVDYGYTF. In DNA, the CDR3 is TGTGCCAGCAGCTTATCACGGGTAGACTATGGCTACACCTTC.

The chain carries TRBV11-2 and TRBJ2-1; TRBD2 is a possible D gene (6 bases). Deletions cut 4 bases from V and 0 bases from J, with 13 bases between. CDR1 and CDR2 from the germline V gene are SGHAT and FQNNGV. CDR3 size: 16 residues. CDR3 amino acids: CASSSRRGNSYNEQFF. Here the CDR3 DNA reads TGTGCCAGCAGCTCCAGGAGGGGCAACTCCTACAATGAGCAGTTCTTC.

This chain uses TRBV5-8 with TRBJ2-2, with 8 bases matching TRBD1. The CDR3 totals 14 residues. After removal of 4 bases from V and 6 bases from J, the junction contained 5 bases not matched to a gene. Germline V gene lookup returns CDR1 SGHTS and CDR2 YDEGEE. The CDR3 sequence: CASSPADRAGELFF. As DNA, the CDR3 is TGTGCCAGCAGCCCGGCGGACAGGGCCGGGGAGCTGTTTTTT.

V is TRBV29-1 and J is TRBJ2-7; a weak D match, TRBD1 (6 bases). The V gene lost 7 bases and the J gene lost 2 bases, with 12 bases spanning the gap. CDR3 size: 12 residues. CDR1 is SQVTM and CDR2 is ANQGSEA in the germline V gene. CDR3 amino acids: CSARQAPYEQYF. The CDR3 DNA is TGCAGCGCAAGACAGGCCCCCTACGAGCAGTACTTC.

The chain joins TRBV5-1 to TRBJ1-2; D unresolved. CDR3 length: 12 residues. V was cut by 1 base and J by 8 bases, with 9 bases left in between. CDR1 is SGHRS, CDR2 YFSETQ, per germline. This CDR3 is CASSLPPGGYTF. The CDR3 DNA reads TGCGCCAGCAGCTTGCCCCCGGGGGGCTACACCTTC.

V and J are TRBV18 and TRBJ2-3, with 7 bases that match TRBD2. The CDR3 runs to 15 residues. V lost 2 bases to trimming and J lost 2 bases; unmatched junction nucleotides: 4. The germline V gene has CDR1 KGHSH and CDR2 LQKENI. CDR3 coding DNA: TGTGCCAGCTCACCAAAGCGGGGCCTCACAGATACGCAGTATTTT. It is translated as CASSPKRGLTDTQYF.

The CDR3 loop reads CASSHPGLAGAQPGEQYF. CDR3 coding DNA: TGCGCCAGCAGCCATCCCGGACTAGCGGGGGCCCAGCCCGGCGAGCAGTACTTC. The rearrangement links TRBV4-1 to TRBJ2-7, with TRBD2 matching over 13 bases. Per germline, CDR1 MGHRA and CDR2 YSYEKL. This CDR3 spans 18 amino acids. V was pared by 3 bases and J by 6 bases, with 14 bases of the junction left unmatched.

J is TRBJ1-1 and V is TRBV24-1, with D unresolved. The CDR3 runs 12 residues. Per the germline V gene, CDR1 is KGHDR and CDR2 is SFDVKD. Between the trimmed V and J ends, which lost 3 bases and 11 bases, there was a span of 12 bases. The CDR3 spells CATSDPGVGAFF. Here the CDR3 DNA reads TGTGCCACCAGTGATCCTGGAGTTGGGGCTTTCTTT.

The rearrangement joins TRBV24-1 to TRBJ1-2; 7 bases agree with TRBD1. CDR1 is KGHDR, CDR2 SFDVKD, per germline. The ends lost 6 bases at V and 0 bases at J; junction bases unmatched: 12. The CDR3 spans 17 residues. The CDR3 DNA follows: TGTGCCACCAGTTCCTGGGACAGCCTAAAAACTAACTATGGCTACACCTTC. As protein: CATSSWDSLKTNYGYTF.

A single count supports this clone. CDR3 in amino acids: CASRDRPAEKLFF. The CDR3 DNA is TGCGCCAGCAGGGACAGGCCGGCTGAAAAACTGTTTTTT. This chain links TRBV10-2 with TRBJ1-4, with 7 bases matching TRBD1. J was trimmed by 7 bases and V by 6 bases; bases with no gene match: 5. CDR1 is WSHSY and CDR2 is SAAADI in the germline V gene. The CDR3 length is 13 residues.

This clone was observed a handful of times. This chain connects TRBV27 to TRBJ2-3, with 13 bases matching TRBD2. J gave up 4 bases and V 0 bases, and 1 base lay outside the gene matches. CDR3 length: 16 residues. Germline CDR1 and CDR2: MNHEY and SMNVEV (reference sequence). CDR3 DNA: TGTGCCAGCAGTTTATCAACTAGCGGGGGGGCAGATACGCAGTATTTT. Translating it yields CASSLSTSGGADTQYF.

Details on this clone: The junction and the germline gene differ at one end; a read error may be behind it. The rearrangement links TRBV11-3 to TRBJ2-5, with D hard to call. CDR1 SGHNT and CDR2 YENEEA come from the germline V gene. The CDR3 has 14 amino acids. CDR3 nucleotide sequence: TGTGCTAGCACCCTAGGTGACCCCGGGGAGACCCAGTACTTC. Protein product: CASTLGDPGETQYF.

V is TRBV28 and J is TRBJ1-2, with 9 bases fitting TRBD1. CDR3 length: 17 amino acids. With 2 bases clipped from V and 3 bases from J, the junction kept 10 bases outside the gene matches. Germline V gene data show CDR1 as MDHEN and CDR2 as SYDVKM. The CDR3 DNA is TGTGCCAGCAGTTTACCCGGGACAGGGATTTTACACTATGGCTACACCTTC. It is translated as CASSLPGTGILHYGYTF.

This chain connects TRBV30 to TRBJ1-4; D is undetermined. The CDR3 runs to 13 residues. With 3 bases removed from V and 7 bases from J, the gap between germline ends came to 12 bases. Germline CDR1 is GTSNPN and CDR2 is SVGIG (reference sequence). The CDR3 loop reads CAWSANLIEKLFF. CDR3 nucleotide sequence: TGTGCCTGGAGCGCTAATCTAATTGAAAAACTGTTTTTT.

The rearrangement links TRBV6-1 to TRBJ1-2; TRBD1 might be the D (5 bases). Trimming took 4 bases from V and 2 from J, leaving 17 bases between them. The CDR3 consists of 16 residues. Per germline, CDR1 MNHNS and CDR2 SASEGT. CDR3 amino acids: CASSARAGSRNYGYTF. CDR3 DNA sequence: TGTGCCAGCAGTGCCAGGGCAGGATCAAGGAACTATGGCTACACCTTC.

The V gene is TRBV9, the J gene TRBJ2-2, with D possibly being TRBD1 (5 bases). V was trimmed by 4 bases and J by 2 bases, leaving 12 bases between them. CDR3 length: 15 residues. Germline-derived CDR1 and CDR2 are SGDLS and YYNGEE. CDR3 sequence reads: CASSPRQLNTGELFF. For the CDR3, the DNA is TGTGCCAGCAGCCCCCGACAGTTAAACACCGGGGAGCTGTTTTTT.

V is TRBV28 and J is TRBJ2-7; 11 positions agree with TRBD1. V dropped 3 bases and J dropped 5; count of bases not matched to a gene: 6. This CDR3 is 15 amino acids long. Germline V lookup: CDR1 MDHEN, CDR2 SYDVKM. The CDR3 DNA sequence: TGTGCCAGCAGTTTGGACAGGGGGCTAGTCGACGAGCAGTACTTC. Translating gives CASSLDRGLVDEQYF.

The J gene is TRBJ1-1, the V gene TRBV30, with 8 nucleotides matching TRBD1. The CDR3 has 15 amino acids. Trimming cost V 1 base and J 5 bases; bases outside gene matches: 9. Germline V gene lookup returns CDR1 GTSNPN and CDR2 SVGIG (reference sequence). Here the CDR3 DNA reads TGTGCCTGGAGTGCCCCGGACAGGGTGGGAACTGAAGCTTTCTTT. Its protein is CAWSAPDRVGTEAFF.

The chain joins TRBV28 to TRBJ1-1, with TRBD1 matching over 10 bases. The V and J ends lost 6 bases and 5 bases, in that order; junction bases with no gene match: 9. CDR3 length: 15 residues. The germline V gene encodes CDR1 MDHEN and CDR2 SYDVKM. The CDR3 spells CASSPWGQGKTEAFF. CDR3 bases: TGTGCCAGCAGCCCATGGGGACAGGGGAAGACTGAAGCTTTCTTT.

The rearrangement links TRBV6-6 to TRBJ2-1; TRBD1 matches at 7 bases. Germline V gene lookup returns CDR1 MNHNY and CDR2 SVGAGI (reference sequence). CDR3 size: 12 residues. V was clipped by 5 bases and J by 9 bases; unmatched bases: 4. This CDR3 is CASSPQGFEQFF. The DNA for the CDR3 is TGTGCCAGCAGTCCACAGGGGTTTGAGCAGTTCTTC.

The chain has TRBV2 and TRBJ1-3; D is perhaps TRBD1 (5 bases). V lost 5 bases and J lost 4, with 12 bases in between. The CDR3 extends over 14 amino acids. Germline CDR1 reads SNHLY; CDR2 reads FYNNEI. The CDR3 coding sequence is TGTGCCAGCAGTTCCTACAGGTCGGGAAACACCATATATTTT. Amino acid sequence: CASSSYRSGNTIYF.

This clone was seen more than once but under ten times. The CDR3, as DNA: TGTGCCAGCAGTTCCTATCGAGGGGGTGGAAACACCATATATTTT. Protein product: CASSSYRGGGNTIYF. The genes are TRBV27 and TRBJ1-3; D may be TRBD1 (6 bases). Deletions cut 4 bases from V and 3 bases from J, with 13 bases between. This CDR3 is built from 15 residues. Germline V gene data show CDR1 as MNHEY and CDR2 as SMNVEV (reference sequence).